The TCR beta chain described here comes from a study of vaccination and CD4 T cells after COVID-19. Treatment described: 10-day PBMC culture with coronavirus spike peptide pools or control peptides (ViraFEST assay). A half-volume replacement of the medium with fresh IL-2 medium was performed on days 3 and 7. This clonotype has more than one count but fewer than ten. Its target is unknown. Germline and junction disagree at one end, which may indicate a read error. Cultured CD4+ T cell DNA was sequenced using the Oncomine TCR Beta short-read assay. Cultured CD4+ T cells yielded the extracted genomic DNA. From the PCR reads, TCRdb called clonotypes with MiXCR, one entry per CDR3 protein. The sample yields about 20,000 distinct CDR3 sequences, roughly 51% seen once. Per the germline V gene, CDR1 is LNHNV and CDR2 is YYDKDF (reference sequence). This CDR3 spans 14 amino acids.

This TCR derives from a human donor who had recovered from COVID-19. The material sequenced was CD4+ T cells from blood, cultured in vitro. V is TRBV15 and J is TRBJ2-5, with 7 nucleotides matching TRBD2. In nucleotides, the CDR3 is TGTGCCACTAGCACCGAATTCGAACGGGGGGCCCAGTACTTC. Protein: CATSTEFERGAQYF. The full variable domain, its missing parts supplied by reference TRBV15 and TRBJ2-5, is DAMVIQNPRYQVTQFGKPVTLSCSQTLNHNVMYWYQQKSSQAPKLLFHYYDKDFNNEADTPDNFQSRRPNTSFCFLDIRSPGLGDTAMYLCATSTEFERGAQYFGPGTRLLVL.